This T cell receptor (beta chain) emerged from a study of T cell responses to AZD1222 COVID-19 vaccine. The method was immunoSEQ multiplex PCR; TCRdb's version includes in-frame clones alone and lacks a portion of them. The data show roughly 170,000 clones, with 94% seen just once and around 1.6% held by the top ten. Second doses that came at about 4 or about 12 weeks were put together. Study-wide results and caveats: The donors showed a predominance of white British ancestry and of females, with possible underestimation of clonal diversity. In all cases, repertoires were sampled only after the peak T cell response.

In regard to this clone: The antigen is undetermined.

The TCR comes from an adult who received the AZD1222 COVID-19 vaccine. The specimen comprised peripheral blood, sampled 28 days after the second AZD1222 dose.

CDR3 sequence (DNA): TGTGCCACCAGTGATCCCGCCGCGGGAGGCGACAATGAGCAGTTCTTC. Translating gives CATSDPAAGGDNEQFF. V and J are TRBV24-1 and TRBJ2-1; 8 bases fit TRBD2. Germline assignment: CDR1 KGHDR and CDR2 SFDVKD. V shed 3 bases, J shed 5 bases, and the junction held 8 bases outside the gene matches. CDR3 length: 16 residues.